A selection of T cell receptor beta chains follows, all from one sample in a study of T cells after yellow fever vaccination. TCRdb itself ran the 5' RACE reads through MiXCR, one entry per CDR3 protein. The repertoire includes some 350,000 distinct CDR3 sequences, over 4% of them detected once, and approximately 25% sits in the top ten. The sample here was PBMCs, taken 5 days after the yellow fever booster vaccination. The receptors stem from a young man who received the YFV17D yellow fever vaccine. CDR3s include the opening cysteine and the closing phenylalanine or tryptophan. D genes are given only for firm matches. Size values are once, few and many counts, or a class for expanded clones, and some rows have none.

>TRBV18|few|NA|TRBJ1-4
TGTGCCAGCTCACCACAGAGGAATGAAAAACTGTTTTTT
CASSPQRNEKLFF
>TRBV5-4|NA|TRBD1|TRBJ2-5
TGTGCCAGCAGCCATGGGACAGGGAAACAAGAGACCCAGTACTTC
CASSHGTGKQETQYF
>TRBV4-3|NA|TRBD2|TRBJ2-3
TGCGCCAGCAGCAGACTAGCGGGGGAAAGAGATACGCAGTATTTT
CASSRLAGERDTQYF
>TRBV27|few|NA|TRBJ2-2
TGTGCCAGCAGTTTTCTCTGGGCGGAGAACACCGGGGAGCTGTTTTTT
CASSFLWAENTGELFF
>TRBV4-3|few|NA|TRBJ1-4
TGCGCCAGCAGCCAAGATGAGGGAACAGGAGGTGAAAAACTGTTTTTT
CASSQDEGTGGEKLFF
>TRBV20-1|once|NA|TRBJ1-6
TGCAGTGCTAGAGTCGGGGGGGCCGTTGTTTATAATTCACCCCTCCACTTT
CSARVGGAVVYNSPLHF
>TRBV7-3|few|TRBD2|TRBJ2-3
TGTGCCAGCAGCTTAGAGGGCGGGGGGACCTTCACAGATACGCAGTATTTT
CASSLEGGGTFTDTQYF
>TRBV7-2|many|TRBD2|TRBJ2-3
TGTGCCAGCAGACGACTAGCGGGGAACACAGATACGCAGTATTTT
CASRRLAGNTDTQYF
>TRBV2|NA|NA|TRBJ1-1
TGTGCCAGCAGGGGTGACGGACCCACTGAAGCTTTCTTT
CASRGDGPTEAFF
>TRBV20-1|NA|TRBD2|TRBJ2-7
TGCAGTGCTAGATCGGCGGGGGGTAACTCCTACGAGCAGTACTTC
CSARSAGGNSYEQYF
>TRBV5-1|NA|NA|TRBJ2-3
TGCGCCAGCAGCTTTGGGACTTCTTGGCTAGATACGCAGTATTTT
CASSFGTSWLDTQYF
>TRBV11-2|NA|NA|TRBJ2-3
TGTGCCAGCAGCTCCCATTATACGGGAACAGATACGCAGTATTTT
CASSSHYTGTDTQYF
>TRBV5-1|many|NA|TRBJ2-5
TGCGCCAGCAGCCTGGGCCCCACAGCAGGAGAGACCCAGTACTTC
CASSLGPTAGETQYF
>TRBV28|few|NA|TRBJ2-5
TGTGCCAGCAACCCCGGGGGGCCGTACCAAGAGACCCAGTACTTC
CASNPGGPYQETQYF
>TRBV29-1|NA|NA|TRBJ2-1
TGCAGCGTTGTAACGGTCCACAATGAGCAGTTCTTC
CSVVTVHNEQFF
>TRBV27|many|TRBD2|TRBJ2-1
TGTGCCAGCATAGGTTTCAGCGGGGGTCTCTACAATGAGCAGTTCTTC
CASIGFSGGLYNEQFF
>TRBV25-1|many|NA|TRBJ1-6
TGTGCCAGCAGTGAGCAGGATAATTCACCCCTCCACTTT
CASSEQDNSPLHF
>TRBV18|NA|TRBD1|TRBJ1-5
TGTGCCAGCTCACCGGGGACAGGGGTCGAGCCCCAGCATTTT
CASSPGTGVEPQHF
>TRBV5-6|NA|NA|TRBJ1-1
TGTGCCAGCAGCTTCACGACGGGAGTCATGAACACTGAAGCTTTCTTT
CASSFTTGVMNTEAFF
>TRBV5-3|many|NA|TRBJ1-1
TGTGCCAGAAGCCGCCCTTCCGGCCCCGCTGAAGCTTTCTTT
CARSRPSGPAEAFF
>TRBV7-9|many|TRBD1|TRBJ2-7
TGTGCCAGCAGCTTACCTAGTGGGACAGTTACAACCTACGAGCAGTACTTC
CASSLPSGTVTTYEQYF
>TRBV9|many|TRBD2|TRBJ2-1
TGTGCCAGCAGCCCCGGGACTAGCGGGGTGAGCTCCTACAATGAGCAGTTCTTC
CASSPGTSGVSSYNEQFF
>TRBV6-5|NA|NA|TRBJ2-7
TGTGCCAGCAGTGGCGGGGACTTCGCCGAGCAGTACTTC
CASSGGDFAEQYF
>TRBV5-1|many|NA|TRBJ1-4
TGCGCCAGCAGCTTGGGACGGACTAATGAAAAACTGTTTTTT
CASSLGRTNEKLFF
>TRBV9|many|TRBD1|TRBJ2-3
TGTGCCAGCAGTCCTCCCGGGTCGGGACAGGTAGATACGCAGTATTTT
CASSPPGSGQVDTQYF
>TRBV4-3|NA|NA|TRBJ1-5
TGCGCCAGCAGCCAAGACCTAAGGGGGAATCAGCCCCAGCATTTT
CASSQDLRGNQPQHF
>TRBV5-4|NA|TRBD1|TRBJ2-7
TGTGCCAGCAGCATGGGACAGGGGGCCTACGAGCAGTACTTC
CASSMGQGAYEQYF
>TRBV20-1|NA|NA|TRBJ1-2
TGCAGTGCTAGCCGCCGGGAAAGTGGCTACACCTTC
CSASRRESGYTF
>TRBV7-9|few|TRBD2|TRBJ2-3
TGTGCCAGCAGCTTCCAGACTAGCGGGGGGAGCACAGATACGCAGTATTTT
CASSFQTSGGSTDTQYF
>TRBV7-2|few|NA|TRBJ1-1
TGTGCCAGCAGGCTGGGACACTCGAACACTGAAGCTTTCTTT
CASRLGHSNTEAFF
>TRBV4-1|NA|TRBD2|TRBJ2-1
TGCGCCAGCAGCCAAGCCCCCCCGGGGGGGGCCGACAATGAGCAGTTCTTC
CASSQAPPGGADNEQFF
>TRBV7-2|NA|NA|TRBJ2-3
TGTGCCAGCAGCTTAGTATTGGGGGCAGCAGATACGCAGTATTTT
CASSLVLGAADTQYF
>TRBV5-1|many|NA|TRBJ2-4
TGCGCCAGCAGCTTGACCTTCCGCGGGACAGCCCGAATTAAAAACATTCAGTACTTC
CASSLTFRGTARIKNIQYF
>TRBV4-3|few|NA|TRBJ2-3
TGCGCCAGCAGCCAAGAGGGGATGAGGACAGATACGCAGTATTTT
CASSQEGMRTDTQYF
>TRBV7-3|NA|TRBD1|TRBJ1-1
TGTGCCAGCTGCCCGGGACAGCGCTACACTGAAGCTTTCTTT
CASCPGQRYTEAFF
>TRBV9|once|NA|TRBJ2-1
TGTGCCAGCAGCAACCACCCTGGACTATCCAATGAGCAGTTCTTC
CASSNHPGLSNEQFF
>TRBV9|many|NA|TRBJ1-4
TGTGCCAGCAGCGCCGATAATGAAAAACTGTTTTTT
CASSADNEKLFF
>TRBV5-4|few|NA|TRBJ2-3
TGTGCCAGCAGTCCCACCCCAACGACGGCAACAGATACGCAGTATTTT
CASSPTPTTATDTQYF
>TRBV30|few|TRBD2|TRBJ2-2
TGTGCCGCCAAACTAGCGAGGAACACCGGGGAGCTGTTTTTT
CAAKLARNTGELFF
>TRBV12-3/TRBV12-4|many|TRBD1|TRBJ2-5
TGTGCCAGCTACGGACAGGGGCAAGAGACCCAGTACTTC
CASYGQGQETQYF
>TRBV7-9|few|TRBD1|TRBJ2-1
TGTGCCAGCAGCTTGGGTACAGGGGATCCCTACAATGAGCAGTTCTTC
CASSLGTGDPYNEQFF
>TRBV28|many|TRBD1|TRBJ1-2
TGTGCCAGCAGTTTCCCCCCAGGCAGGGGGAAAGGCTATGGCTACACCTTC
CASSFPPGRGKGYGYTF
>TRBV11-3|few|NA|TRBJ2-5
TGTGCCAGCAGCACCCCTCCGCAGCAAGAGACCCAGTACTTC
CASSTPPQQETQYF
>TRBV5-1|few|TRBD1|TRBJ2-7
TGCGCCAGCAGCTTGATACCACAGGGGGCGTCCTACGAGCAGTACTTC
CASSLIPQGASYEQYF
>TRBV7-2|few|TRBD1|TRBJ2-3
TGTGCCAGCAGCTTAGGGGGACAGGGGAGCACAGATACGCAGTATTTT
CASSLGGQGSTDTQYF
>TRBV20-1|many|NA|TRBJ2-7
TGCAGTGCTAGTTACGGGGGTTCGTCCTACGAGCAGTACTTC
CSASYGGSSYEQYF
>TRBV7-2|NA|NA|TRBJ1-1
TGTGCCAGCAGCTTAGACGGGGGGACCAACACTGAAGCTTTCTTT
CASSLDGGTNTEAFF
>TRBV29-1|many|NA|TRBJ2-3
TGCAGCGTTGAAGATCGGGGCCTATCGAATACGCAGTATTTT
CSVEDRGLSNTQYF
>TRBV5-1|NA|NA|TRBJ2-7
TGCGCCAGCAGAGTGGGAGAGTACGAGCAGTACTTC
CASRVGEYEQYF
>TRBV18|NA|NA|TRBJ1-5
TGTGCCAGCTCACCAACGGATCATAGGGATCAGCCCCAGCATTTT
CASSPTDHRDQPQHF
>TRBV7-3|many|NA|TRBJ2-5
TGTGCCAGCAGCTTAAGTCCCAGCGCAAAGACCCAGTACTTC
CASSLSPSAKTQYF
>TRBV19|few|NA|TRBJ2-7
TGTGCCAGTAGTATAGTGTTCCTACCGACCTACGAGCAGTACTTC
CASSIVFLPTYEQYF
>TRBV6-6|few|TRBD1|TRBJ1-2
TGTGCCAGCACCAGGACAGGGTGGAGCTATGGCTACACCTTC
CASTRTGWSYGYTF
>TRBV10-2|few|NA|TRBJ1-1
TGCGCCAGCAGTGACCAGGACACTGAAGCTTTCTTT
CASSDQDTEAFF
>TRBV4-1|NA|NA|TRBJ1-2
TGCGCCAGCAGCCAAGTGGGAGGAAATAAGATCTATGGCTACACCTTC
CASSQVGGNKIYGYTF
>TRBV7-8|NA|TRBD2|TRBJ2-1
TGTGCCAGCAGGAACCGACTAGCGGGGGGGCCACATGAGCAGTTCTTC
CASRNRLAGGPHEQFF
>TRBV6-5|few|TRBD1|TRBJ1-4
TGTGCCAGCAGTTACACAGGGGGCTTTAATGAAAAACTGTTTTTT
CASSYTGGFNEKLFF
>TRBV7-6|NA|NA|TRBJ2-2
TGTGCCAGCAGCCTAGCCGTAGCGGGGGAGCTGTTTTTT
CASSLAVAGELFF
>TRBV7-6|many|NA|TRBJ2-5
TGTGCCAGCAGCTTAGGACAGGAAGAGACCCAGTACTTC
CASSLGQEETQYF